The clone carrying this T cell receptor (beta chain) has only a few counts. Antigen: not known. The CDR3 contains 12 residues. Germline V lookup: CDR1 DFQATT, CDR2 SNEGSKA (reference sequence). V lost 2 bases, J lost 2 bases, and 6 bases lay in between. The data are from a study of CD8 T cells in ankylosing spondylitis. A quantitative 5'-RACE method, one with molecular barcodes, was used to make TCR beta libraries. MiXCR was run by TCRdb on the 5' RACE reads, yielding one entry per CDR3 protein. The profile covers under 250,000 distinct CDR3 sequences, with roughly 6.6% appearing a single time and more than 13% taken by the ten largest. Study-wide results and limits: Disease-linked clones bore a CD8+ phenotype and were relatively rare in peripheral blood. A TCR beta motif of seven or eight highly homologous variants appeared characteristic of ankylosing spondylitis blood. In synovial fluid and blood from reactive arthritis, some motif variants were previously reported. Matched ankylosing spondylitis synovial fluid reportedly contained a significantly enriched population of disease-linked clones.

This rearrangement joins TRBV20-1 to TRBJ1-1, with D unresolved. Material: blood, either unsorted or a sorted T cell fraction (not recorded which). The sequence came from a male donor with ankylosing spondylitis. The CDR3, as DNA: TGCAGTGCTAGATCCCCTAACACTGAAGCTTTCTTT. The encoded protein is CSARSPNTEAFF.